This T cell receptor (beta chain) was recorded in a study of cytomegalovirus exposure and HLA in healthy donors. Findings of the study overall: It was 164 TCR beta chains that were listed as cytomegalovirus-associated.

PCR used 60 Vbeta primers and 13 Jbeta primers. The data were produced by immunoSEQ multiplex PCR, yet TCRdb's version contains in-frame clones alone and is incomplete. The sample includes more than 150,000 clones, about 81% of them seen just once. Turning to this clone: Its antigen is unknown.

The CDR3 is made up of 16 amino acids. Germline CDR1 and CDR2: LNHDA and SQIVND (reference sequence). The V gene lost 5 bases and the J gene lost 0 bases, with 14 bases spanning the gap. Those who donated were healthy bone marrow donors. Sample: PBMCs. The receptor was isolated from a middle-aged man in good health and CMV-seronegative. The rearrangement links TRBV19 to TRBJ2-1; D gene uncertain. The chain's CDR3 is CASSPLTARSYNEQFF. DNA of the CDR3: TGTGCCAGTAGTCCCTTGACTGCTCGCTCCTACAATGAGCAGTTCTTC.